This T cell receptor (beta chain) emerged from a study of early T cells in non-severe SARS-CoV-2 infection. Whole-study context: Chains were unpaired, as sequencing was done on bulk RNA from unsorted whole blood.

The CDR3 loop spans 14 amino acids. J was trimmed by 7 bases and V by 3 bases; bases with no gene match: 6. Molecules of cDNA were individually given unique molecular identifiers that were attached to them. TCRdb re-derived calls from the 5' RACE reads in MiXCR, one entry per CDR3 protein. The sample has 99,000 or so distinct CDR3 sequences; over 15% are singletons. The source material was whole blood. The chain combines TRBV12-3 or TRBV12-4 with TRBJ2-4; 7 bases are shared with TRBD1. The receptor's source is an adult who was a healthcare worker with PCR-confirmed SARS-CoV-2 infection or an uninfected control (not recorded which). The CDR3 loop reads CASSFSSRGNIQYF. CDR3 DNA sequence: TGTGCCAGCAGTTTCTCCTCCAGGGGGAACATTCAGTACTTC.